Below, 4 T cell receptor beta chains from the same sample are listed, as sequenced in a study of T cells in women clearing cervical HPV infection. The data were produced by immunoSEQ multiplex PCR, yet TCRdb's version contains in-frame clones alone and is incomplete. There are around 22,000 clones in the sample, with 9% to 15% held by the top ten. Sequencing input: blood buffy coat. The receptors were sampled from a woman aged 18 to 75 with a cervical HPV16 infection that either progressed to CIN3+ or cleared (not recorded which).

Worth noting for this clone: The read terminates 3 residues ahead of where the CDR3 ends, so the germline J gene completes it. The genes are TRBV19 and TRBJ1-2, with 9 positions matching TRBD1. The CDR3 has 15 residues. The germline gives CDR1 LNHDA, CDR2 SQIVND (reference sequence). Incomplete CDR3 DNA: TGTGCCAGTAGTACCGGGACAGGGAACGCAGATACC. Translated, it gives CASSTGTGNADT. The entire CDR3 protein is CASSTGTGNADTYTF.

Turning to this clone: Sequencing ends 3 residues short of the CDR3 end; the germline J gene provides the rest. This sequence joins TRBV7-2 and TRBJ2-1, with D possibly being TRBD2 (7 bases). The germline V gene encodes CDR1 SGHTA and CDR2 FQGNSA. Trimming cost V 1 base and J 8 bases, with 12 bases left between them. This CDR3 has 14 residues. The CDR3 loop is CASSLGGGAYEQFF. The CDR3 bases that were read are TGTGCCAGCAGCTTAGGTGGGGGGGCTTATGAG.

As regards this clone: An end of the junction differs from the germline gene, which may be a read error. The sequence runs out 3 residues before the end of the CDR3; the remainder is reconstructed from the germline J gene. This chain joins TRBV7-7 and TRBJ2-5; D possibly corresponds to TRBD2 (5 bases). This CDR3 is 16 amino acids long. CDR1 is SSHAT, CDR2 FNYEAQ, per germline (reference sequence). The sequenced CDR3 bases are TGTGCTAGCAGCCACAGAGCGGCCCACCACCAAGAGACC. Translating gives CASSHRAAHHQET. From start to end, the CDR3 is CASSHRAAHHQETQYF.

A word on this clone: The read ends 3 residues early relative to the CDR3; the germline J gene fills the gap. The chain couples TRBV7-2 to TRBJ2-2, with D possibly matching TRBD1 (7 bases). CDR3 size: 15 residues. CDR1 is SGHTA and CDR2 is FQGNSA in the germline V gene. CDR3 DNA (partial): TGTGCCAGCAGCTATCGACAGGGCGGGAATGAAAAG. Translation: CASSYRQGGNEK. In full, the CDR3 reads CASSYRQGGNEKLFF.